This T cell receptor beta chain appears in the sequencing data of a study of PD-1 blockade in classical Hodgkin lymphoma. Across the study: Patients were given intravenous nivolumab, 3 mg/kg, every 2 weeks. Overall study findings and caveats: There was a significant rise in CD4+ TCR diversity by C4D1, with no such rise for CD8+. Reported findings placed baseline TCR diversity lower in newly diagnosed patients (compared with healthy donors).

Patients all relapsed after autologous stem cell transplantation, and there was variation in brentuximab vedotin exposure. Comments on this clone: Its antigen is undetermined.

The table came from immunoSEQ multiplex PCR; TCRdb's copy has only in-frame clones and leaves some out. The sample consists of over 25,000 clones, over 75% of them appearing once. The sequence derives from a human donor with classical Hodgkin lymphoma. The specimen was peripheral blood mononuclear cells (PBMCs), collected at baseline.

The CDR3 DNA reads TGTGCCAGCAGCCGACAGGGGCTGAACACTGAAGCTTTCTTT. It translates to CASSRQGLNTEAFF. The V and J genes are TRBV5-6 and TRBJ1-1, with 8 nucleotides matching TRBD1. The J segment lost 0 bases and the V segment lost 4 bases, leaving 2 bases of the junction unmatched. Germline V gives CDR1 SGHDT, CDR2 YYEEEE. This CDR3 is 14 amino acids long.